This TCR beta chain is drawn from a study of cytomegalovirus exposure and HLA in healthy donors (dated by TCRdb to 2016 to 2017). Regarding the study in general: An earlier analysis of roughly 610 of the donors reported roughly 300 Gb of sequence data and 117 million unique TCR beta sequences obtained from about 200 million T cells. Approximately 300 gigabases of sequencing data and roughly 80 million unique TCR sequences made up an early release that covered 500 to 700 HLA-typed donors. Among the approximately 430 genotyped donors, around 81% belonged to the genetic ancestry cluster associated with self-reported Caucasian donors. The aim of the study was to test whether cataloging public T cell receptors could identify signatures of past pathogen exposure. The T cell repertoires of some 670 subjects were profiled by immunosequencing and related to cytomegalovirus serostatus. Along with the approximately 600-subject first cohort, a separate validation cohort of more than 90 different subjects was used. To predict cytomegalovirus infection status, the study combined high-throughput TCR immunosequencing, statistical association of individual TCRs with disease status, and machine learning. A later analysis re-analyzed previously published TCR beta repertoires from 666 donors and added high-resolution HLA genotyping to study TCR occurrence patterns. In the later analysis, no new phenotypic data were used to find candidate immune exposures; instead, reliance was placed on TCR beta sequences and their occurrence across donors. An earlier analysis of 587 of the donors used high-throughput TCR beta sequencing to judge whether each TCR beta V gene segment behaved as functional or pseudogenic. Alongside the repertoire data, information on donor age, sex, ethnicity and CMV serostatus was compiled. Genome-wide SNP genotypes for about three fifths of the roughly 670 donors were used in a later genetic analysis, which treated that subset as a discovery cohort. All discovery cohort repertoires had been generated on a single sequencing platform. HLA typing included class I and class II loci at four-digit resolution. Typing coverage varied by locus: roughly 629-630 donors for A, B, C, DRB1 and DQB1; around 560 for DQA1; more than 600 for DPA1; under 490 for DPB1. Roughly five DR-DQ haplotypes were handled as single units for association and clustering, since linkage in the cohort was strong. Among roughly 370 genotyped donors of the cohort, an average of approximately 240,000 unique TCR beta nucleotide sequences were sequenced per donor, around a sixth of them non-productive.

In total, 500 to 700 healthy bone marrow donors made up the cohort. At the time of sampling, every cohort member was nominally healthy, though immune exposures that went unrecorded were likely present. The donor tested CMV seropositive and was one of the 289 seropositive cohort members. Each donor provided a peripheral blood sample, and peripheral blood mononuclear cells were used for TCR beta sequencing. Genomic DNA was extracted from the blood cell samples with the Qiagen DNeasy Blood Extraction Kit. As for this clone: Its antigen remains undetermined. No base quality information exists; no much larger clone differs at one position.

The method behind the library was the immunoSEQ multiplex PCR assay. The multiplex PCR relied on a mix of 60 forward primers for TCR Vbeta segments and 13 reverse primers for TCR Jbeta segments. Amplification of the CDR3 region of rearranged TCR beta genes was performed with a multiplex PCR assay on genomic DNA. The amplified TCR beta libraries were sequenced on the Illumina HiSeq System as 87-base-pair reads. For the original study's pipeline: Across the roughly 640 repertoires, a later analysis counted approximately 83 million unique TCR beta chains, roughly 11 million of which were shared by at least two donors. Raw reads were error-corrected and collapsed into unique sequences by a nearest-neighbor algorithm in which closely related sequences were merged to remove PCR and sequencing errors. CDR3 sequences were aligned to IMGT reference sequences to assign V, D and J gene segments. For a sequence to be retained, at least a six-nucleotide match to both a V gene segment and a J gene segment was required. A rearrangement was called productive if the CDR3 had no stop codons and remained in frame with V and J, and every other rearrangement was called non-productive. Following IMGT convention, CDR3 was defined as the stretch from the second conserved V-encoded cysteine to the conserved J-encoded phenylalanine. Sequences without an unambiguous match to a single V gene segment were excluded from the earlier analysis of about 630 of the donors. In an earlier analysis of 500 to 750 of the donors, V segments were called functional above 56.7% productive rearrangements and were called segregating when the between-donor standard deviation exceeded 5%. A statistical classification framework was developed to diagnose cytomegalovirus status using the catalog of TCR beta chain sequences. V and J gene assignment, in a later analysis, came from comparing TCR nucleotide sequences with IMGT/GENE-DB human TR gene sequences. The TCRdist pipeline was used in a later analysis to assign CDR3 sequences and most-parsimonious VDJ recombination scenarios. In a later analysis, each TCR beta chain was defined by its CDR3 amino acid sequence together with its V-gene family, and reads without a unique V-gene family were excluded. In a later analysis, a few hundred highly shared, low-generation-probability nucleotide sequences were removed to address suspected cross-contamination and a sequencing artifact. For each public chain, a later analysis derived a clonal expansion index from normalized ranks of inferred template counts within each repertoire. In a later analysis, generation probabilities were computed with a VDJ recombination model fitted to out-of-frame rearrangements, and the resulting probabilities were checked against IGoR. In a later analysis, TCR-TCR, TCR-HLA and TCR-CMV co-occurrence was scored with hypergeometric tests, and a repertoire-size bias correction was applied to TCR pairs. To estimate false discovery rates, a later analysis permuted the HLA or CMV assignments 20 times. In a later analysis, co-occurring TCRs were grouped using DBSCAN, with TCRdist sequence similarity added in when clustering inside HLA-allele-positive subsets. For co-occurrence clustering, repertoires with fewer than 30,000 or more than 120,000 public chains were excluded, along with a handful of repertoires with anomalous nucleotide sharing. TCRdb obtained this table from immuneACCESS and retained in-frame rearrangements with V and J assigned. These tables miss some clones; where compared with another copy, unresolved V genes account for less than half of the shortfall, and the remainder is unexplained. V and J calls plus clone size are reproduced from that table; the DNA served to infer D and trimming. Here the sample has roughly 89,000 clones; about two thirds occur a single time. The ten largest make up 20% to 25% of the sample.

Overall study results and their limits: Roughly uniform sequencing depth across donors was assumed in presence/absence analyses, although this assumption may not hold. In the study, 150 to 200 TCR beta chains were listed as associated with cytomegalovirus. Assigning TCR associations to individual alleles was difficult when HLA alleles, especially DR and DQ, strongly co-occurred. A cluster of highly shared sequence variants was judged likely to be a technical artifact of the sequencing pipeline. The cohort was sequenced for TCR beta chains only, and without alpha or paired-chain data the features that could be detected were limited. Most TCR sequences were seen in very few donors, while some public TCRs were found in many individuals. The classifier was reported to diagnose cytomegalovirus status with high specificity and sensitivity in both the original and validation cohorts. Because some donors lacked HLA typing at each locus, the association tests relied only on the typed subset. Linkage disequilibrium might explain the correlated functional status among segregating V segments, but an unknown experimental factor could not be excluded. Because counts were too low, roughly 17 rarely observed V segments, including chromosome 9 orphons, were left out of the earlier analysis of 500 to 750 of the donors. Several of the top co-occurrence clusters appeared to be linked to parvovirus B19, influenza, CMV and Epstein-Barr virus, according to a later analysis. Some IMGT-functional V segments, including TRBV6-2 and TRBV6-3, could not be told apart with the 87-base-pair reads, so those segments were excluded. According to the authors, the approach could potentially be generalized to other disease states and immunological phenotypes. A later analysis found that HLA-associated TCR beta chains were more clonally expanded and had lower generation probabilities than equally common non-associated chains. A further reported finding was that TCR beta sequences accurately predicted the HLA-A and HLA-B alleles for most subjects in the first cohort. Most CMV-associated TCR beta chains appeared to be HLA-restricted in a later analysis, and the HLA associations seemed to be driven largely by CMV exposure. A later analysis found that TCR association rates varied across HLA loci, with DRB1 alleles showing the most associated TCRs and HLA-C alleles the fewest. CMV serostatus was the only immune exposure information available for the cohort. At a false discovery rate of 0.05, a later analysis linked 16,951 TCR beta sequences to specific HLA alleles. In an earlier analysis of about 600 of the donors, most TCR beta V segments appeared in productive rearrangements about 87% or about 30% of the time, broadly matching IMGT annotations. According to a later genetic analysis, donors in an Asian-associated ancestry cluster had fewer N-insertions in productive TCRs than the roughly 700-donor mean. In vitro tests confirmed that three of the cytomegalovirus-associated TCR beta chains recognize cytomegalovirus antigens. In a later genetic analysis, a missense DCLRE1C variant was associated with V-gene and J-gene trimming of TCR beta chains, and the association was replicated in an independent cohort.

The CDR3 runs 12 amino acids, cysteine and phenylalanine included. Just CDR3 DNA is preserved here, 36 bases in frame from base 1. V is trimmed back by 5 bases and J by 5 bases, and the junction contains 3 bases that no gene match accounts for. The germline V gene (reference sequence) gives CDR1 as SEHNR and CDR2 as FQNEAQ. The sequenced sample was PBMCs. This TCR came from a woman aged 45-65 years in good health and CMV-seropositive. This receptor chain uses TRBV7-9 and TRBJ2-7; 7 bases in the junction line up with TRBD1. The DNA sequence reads TGTGCCAGCAGCCCTACAGGGGACGAGCAGTACTTC. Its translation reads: CASSPTGDEQYF.